This T cell receptor beta chain was identified during a study of a mutant IDH1 vaccine in newly diagnosed glioma. Regarding time point: week 5, during vaccination. Vaccination comprised doses that each held 300 ug of mutant IDH1 20-mer peptide, plus topical imiquimod. Each of the donors came in with new WHO grade 3 or 4 astrocytomas that were IDH1-mutant and ATRX-lost. Concerning this clone: Its antigen is undetermined.

The protocol was immunoSEQ multiplex PCR, while the TCRdb copy is restricted to in-frame clones and leaves out a portion. The sample consists of about 51,000 clones, around 80% of them appearing once. Trimming cost V 5 bases and J 4 bases, with 15 bases left between them. In germline, CDR1 is SGHTA, CDR2 FQGNSA. The CDR3 contains 14 residues. The sequence was collected from a woman aged 40-49 years with glioma. The chain has TRBV7-2 and TRBJ2-7, with a possible D match to TRBD2 (6 bases). The sequences come from PBMCs, collected from a glioma patient whose treatment included an IDH1 peptide vaccine. Here the CDR3 DNA reads TGTGCCAGCAGCAACCAGGGAGGAGGTTACGAGCAGTACTTC. It specifies CASSNQGGGYEQYF.